This is a list of T cell receptor beta chains from one sample in a study of T cells in Graves' hyperthyroidism and ophthalmopathy. Via MiXCR, TCRdb re-called the multiplex PCR reads, giving one row per CDR3 protein. The sample lists a few hundred thousand distinct CDR3 sequences, approximately 15% occurring once. Sequenced sample: blood. The origin of the receptors is a woman between 55 and 75 years old with Graves' ophthalmopathy. The CDR3 runs from the conserved cysteine through the conserved F or W. A D gene is named only where the DNA matches it firmly. Where a row states a size, it is once, few, many or the class of an expanded clone; other rows omit it.

V gene	clone size	D gene	J gene	CDR3 protein	CDR3 DNA
TRBV6-1	many	TRBD1	TRBJ2-7	CASSYSTGGFWQYF	TGTGCCAGCAGTTATTCTACAGGGGGATTTTGGCAGTACTTC
TRBV28	.	TRBD2	TRBJ2-3	CASSFLWASGRAADTQYF	TGTGCCAGCAGTTTTCTCTGGGCTAGCGGGAGGGCCGCTGATACGCAGTATTTT
TRBV11-2	many	TRBD2	TRBJ2-2	CASSLELAGEVGGELFF	TGTGCCAGCAGCTTAGAGCTAGCGGGAGAAGTTGGCGGGGAGCTGTTTTTT
TRBV20-1	many	TRBD1	TRBJ1-5	CSARGRQGGDQPQHF	TGCAGTGCCCGGGGGCGACAGGGGGGGGATCAGCCCCAGCATTTT
TRBV30	many	TRBD1	TRBJ2-7	CAWSLQGAGEQYF	TGTGCCTGGAGTTTACAGGGGGCTGGCGAGCAGTACTTC
TRBV20-1	many	TRBD1	TRBJ2-5	CSADREETQYF	TGCAGTGCAGACAGGGAAGAGACCCAGTACTTC
TRBV12-3/TRBV12-4	many	.	TRBJ1-2	CASSLNGRDYGYTF	TGTGCCAGCAGTTTAAACGGACGGGACTATGGCTACACCTTC
TRBV4-3	few	.	TRBJ2-7	CASSQGGREQYF	TGCGCCAGCAGCCAAGGGGGGCGCGAGCAGTACTTC
TRBV2	many	.	TRBJ2-1	CASRIIADEQFF	TGTGCCAGCAGGATTATAGCGGATGAGCAGTTCTTC
TRBV6-2/TRBV6-3	many	TRBD2	TRBJ2-1	CASSYGGGWNEQFF	TGTGCCAGCAGTTACGGGGGAGGGTGGAATGAGCAGTTCTTC
TRBV5-1	many	.	TRBJ2-2	CASSPRGGTGPGELFF	TGCGCCAGCAGCCCCAGGGGGGGCACAGGGCCGGGGGAGCTGTTTTTT
TRBV11-2	many	.	TRBJ2-4	CASSLDRTVLAKNIQYF	TGTGCCAGCAGCTTAGATCGGACAGTCCTAGCCAAAAACATTCAGTACTTC
TRBV7-9	few	.	TRBJ1-4	CASSLMGEKLFF	TGTGCCAGCAGCTTAATGGGAGAAAAACTGTTTTTT
TRBV20-1	.	.	TRBJ1-2	CSAIPRRTVFSYTF	TGCAGTGCTATTCCCAGGAGGACAGTTTTTAGCTACACCTTC
TRBV13	.	TRBD2	TRBJ2-3	CASSSGTSGESTDTQYF	TGTGCCAGCAGCTCCGGGACTAGCGGGGAGAGCACAGATACGCAGTATTTT
TRBV5-1	.	TRBD1	TRBJ2-2	CASSYRQGTGGELFF	TGCGCCAGCAGCTATCGACAGGGAACAGGCGGGGAGCTGTTTTTT
TRBV4-1	few	.	TRBJ2-7	CASSPRQTSYEQYF	TGCGCCAGCAGCCCCCGACAGACCTCCTACGAGCAGTACTTC
TRBV13	many	TRBD2	TRBJ2-5	CASSLQRLAEETQYF	TGTGCCAGCAGCTTGCAGAGACTAGCGGAAGAGACCCAGTACTTC
TRBV29-1	many	.	TRBJ2-1	CSARQDYNEQFF	TGCAGCGCCAGACAGGACTACAATGAGCAGTTCTTC
TRBV7-8	few	.	TRBJ2-6	CASSFNLAEQYSGANVLTF	TGTGCCAGCAGCTTTAACTTGGCGGAGCAATACTCTGGGGCCAACGTCCTGACTTTC
TRBV10-3	many	TRBD1	TRBJ2-3	CAINRGRDRARGGADTQYF	TGTGCCATCAACCGTGGACGGGACAGGGCGAGAGGGGGGGCAGATACGCAGTATTTT
TRBV2	many	TRBD1	TRBJ2-7	CASTWQGASDEQYF	TGTGCCAGCACCTGGCAGGGGGCATCAGACGAGCAGTACTTC
TRBV25-1	many	.	TRBJ2-1	CASSVLAVTQSNEQFF	TGTGCCAGCAGTGTATTAGCAGTGACTCAATCCAATGAGCAGTTCTTC
TRBV6-1	many	TRBD1	TRBJ1-1	CASSEAAGGRSTEAFF	TGTGCCAGCAGTGAGGCTGCAGGGGGCCGAAGCACTGAAGCTTTCTTT
TRBV6-5	many	.	TRBJ2-5	CASSYRTRQETQYF	TGTGCCAGCAGTTACCGCACTAGACAAGAGACCCAGTACTTC
TRBV2	.	.	TRBJ2-2	CASGPTGAGELFF	TGTGCCAGCGGACCGACGGGGGCCGGGGAGCTGTTTTTT
TRBV20-1	many	.	TRBJ1-5	CSASVEPQWSNQPQHF	TGCAGTGCATCCGTGGAACCCCAGTGGAGCAATCAGCCCCAGCATTTT
TRBV9	many	.	TRBJ2-7	CASSVDSGLTEQYF	TGTGCCAGCAGCGTAGATAGCGGCCTTACCGAGCAGTACTTC
TRBV5-1	many	.	TRBJ1-5	CASSDGPNQPQHF	TGCGCCAGCTCGGACGGCCCCAATCAGCCCCAGCATTTT
TRBV20-1	few	TRBD2	TRBJ2-1	CSAPIPGLAGVVAFSYNEQFF	TGCAGTGCTCCTATTCCGGGACTAGCGGGAGTAGTGGCTTTCTCCTACAATGAGCAGTTCTTC
TRBV3-1	many	TRBD1	TRBJ2-3	CASSQEFGTGVPDTQYF	TGTGCCAGCAGCCAAGAATTTGGGACAGGGGTTCCAGATACGCAGTATTTT
TRBV5-8	.	TRBD1	TRBJ1-4	CASSLSQGVNEKLFF	TGTGCCAGCAGCCTCTCTCAGGGGGTTAATGAAAAACTGTTTTTT
TRBV28	many	.	TRBJ2-7	CASSPPGLFEQYF	TGTGCCAGCAGTCCCCCGGGACTTTTCGAGCAGTACTTC
TRBV4-2	many	TRBD1	TRBJ2-7	CASSQEQTGTYEQYF	TGTGCCAGCAGCCAAGAGCAGACAGGGACCTACGAGCAGTACTTC
TRBV29-1	many	.	TRBJ2-7	CSVVRGSGGYEQYF	TGCAGCGTTGTACGGGGGAGTGGGGGATACGAGCAGTACTTC
TRBV9	many	.	TRBJ1-1	CASSPQKKLHTEAFF	TGTGCCAGCAGCCCGCAGAAGAAGTTACACACTGAAGCTTTCTTT
TRBV9	many	TRBD2	TRBJ2-7	CASSGPRGGYEQYF	TGTGCCAGCAGCGGGCCACGGGGGGGCTACGAGCAGTACTTC
TRBV6-1	many	TRBD2	TRBJ2-5	CASSYGWRSSGGPYQETQYF	TGTGCCAGCAGTTACGGGTGGAGATCTAGCGGGGGGCCGTACCAAGAGACCCAGTACTTC
TRBV11-2	many	.	TRBJ2-5	CASGRWETQYF	TGTGCCAGCGGGAGGTGGGAGACCCAGTACTTC
TRBV20-1	.	.	TRBJ1-4	CSARSYRGEANEKLFF	TGCAGTGCTAGATCATACCGGGGGGAAGCTAATGAAAAACTGTTTTTT
TRBV20-1	many	TRBD1	TRBJ2-1	CSARRGQGRVAFF	TGCAGTGCTAGACGGGGACAGGGTCGAGTTGCGTTCTTC
TRBV19	.	TRBD2	TRBJ2-1	CASSTGLAGARSYNEQFF	TGTGCCAGTAGTACGGGACTAGCGGGTGCCCGCTCCTACAATGAGCAGTTCTTC
TRBV19	once	TRBD1	TRBJ1-4	CASRWTGTNEKLFF	TGTGCCAGTAGGTGGACAGGGACTAATGAAAAACTGTTTTTT
TRBV13	.	TRBD2	TRBJ2-3	CASGSSIGTSGGTNTDTQYF	TGTGCCAGCGGCTCCTCAATAGGGACTAGCGGGGGGACGAACACAGATACGCAGTATTTT
TRBV7-9	few	.	TRBJ2-1	CASSMVSATYNEQFF	TGTGCCAGCAGCATGGTTAGCGCTACCTACAATGAGCAGTTCTTC
TRBV19	once	.	TRBJ1-2	CACHPGTNGYTF	TGTGCCTGCCACCCCGGGACCAATGGCTACACCTTC
TRBV29-1	few	.	TRBJ2-1	CSVSINEQFF	TGCAGCGTTTCGATCAATGAGCAGTTCTTC
TRBV9	many	.	TRBJ1-2	CASSAQGKGYGYTF	TGTGCCAGCAGCGCACAGGGTAAGGGCTATGGCTACACCTTC
TRBV2	many	.	TRBJ1-2	CASSKGGAGLNGYTF	TGTGCCAGCAGCAAAGGGGGAGCAGGGTTGAATGGCTACACCTTC
TRBV2	.	.	TRBJ1-1	CASSVMGNTEAFF	TGTGCCAGCAGTGTCATGGGGAACACTGAAGCTTTCTTT
TRBV6-1	many	.	TRBJ1-1	CASSGTGSSEAFF	TGTGCCAGCAGTGGAACGGGCTCCAGTGAAGCTTTCTTT
TRBV28	many	.	TRBJ1-6	CASSSGEEVSPLHF	TGTGCCAGCAGCTCCGGGGAGGAGGTCTCACCCCTCCACTTT
TRBV20-1	few	TRBD1	TRBJ1-6	CSAPEIMGQGLLPLHF	TGCAGTGCCCCCGAGATCATGGGACAGGGGCTTTTACCCCTCCACTTT
TRBV3-1	.	.	TRBJ2-5	CASSHRPPLGFQETQYF	TGTGCCAGCAGCCATCGCCCCCCCCTAGGCTTCCAAGAGACCCAGTACTTC
TRBV12-3/TRBV12-4	many	TRBD2	TRBJ2-7	CASSFRVAGGPDEQYF	TGTGCCAGCAGTTTCCGGGTAGCGGGAGGGCCAGATGAGCAGTACTTC
TRBV28	many	TRBD1	TRBJ2-3	CASSFVSGPGGDTQYF	TGTGCCAGCAGTTTCGTATCGGGACCAGGGGGAGATACGCAGTATTTT
TRBV7-7	.	TRBD1	TRBJ1-4	CASSQTGTGSEKLFF	TGTGCTAGCAGCCAGACCGGGACAGGGTCTGAAAAACTGTTTTTT